This paragraph covers one T cell receptor (beta chain) sequence. The antigen is unknown. The V end lost 6 bases, the J end lost 4 bases, and 9 bases lay between the germline ends. CDR3 length: 13 residues. Germline CDR1 and CDR2: LNHNV and YYDKDF (reference sequence). Methods used by the authors: Because ImmunoSEQ provided only junction sequences with no quality scores, the filtering differed. Method: immunoSEQ multiplex PCR; TCRdb's copy keeps in-frame clones and lacks some. The V and J calls and clone size are taken from that table; D and trimming were inferred from the DNA. In the table there are over a million clones, approximately 98% of which are singletons. The data belong to a study of shared clonotypes between healthy human individuals. General study findings and limits: It was anticipated that sequencing depth would influence how many clonotypes donors shared. Researchers found naive subsets generally carried larger estimated richness than memory subsets.

The sample comprised naive CD4+ T cells sorted from blood. As to subset: CD45RA+ positively selected. The sequence was collected from a man aged 30 to 45 in good health. The chain uses TRBV15 and TRBJ2-2; maybe TRBD2 (6 bases). CDR3 bases: TGTGCCACCAGAGCGGGCCCCACCGGGGAGCTGTTTTTT. This sequence encodes CATRAGPTGELFF.